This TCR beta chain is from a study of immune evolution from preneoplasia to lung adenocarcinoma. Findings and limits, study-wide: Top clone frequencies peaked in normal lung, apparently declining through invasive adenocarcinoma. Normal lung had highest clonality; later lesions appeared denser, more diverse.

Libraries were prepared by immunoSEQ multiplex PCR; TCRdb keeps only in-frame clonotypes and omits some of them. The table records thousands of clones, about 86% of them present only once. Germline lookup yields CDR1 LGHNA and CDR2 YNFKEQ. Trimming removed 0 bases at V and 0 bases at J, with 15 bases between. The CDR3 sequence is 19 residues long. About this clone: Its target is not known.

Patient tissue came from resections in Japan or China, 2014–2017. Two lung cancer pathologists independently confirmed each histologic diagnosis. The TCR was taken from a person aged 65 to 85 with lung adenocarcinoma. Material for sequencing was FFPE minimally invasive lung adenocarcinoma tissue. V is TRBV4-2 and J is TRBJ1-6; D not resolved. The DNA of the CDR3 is TGTGCCAGCAGCCAAGATCAGAGCGGCACCAGCTCCTATAATTCACCCCTCCACTTT. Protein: CASSQDQSGTSSYNSPLHF.